The clone carrying this T cell receptor beta chain was recorded only once. TCRdb keeps only in-frame clones here, not all; method: immunoSEQ multiplex PCR. The sample lists approximately 63,000 clones, roughly 92% occurring once. Trimming took off 1 base at V and 1 base at J, with 10 bases between the two ends. Germline CDR1 is SGDLS and CDR2 is YYNGEE. This CDR3 has 15 amino acids. The source of the sample is a study of T cell changes during pregnancy in multiple sclerosis. The sequence was obtained from a female donor in good health, enrolled as a control in a pregnancy study. Sequencing used peripheral blood, obtained in the third trimester of pregnancy. V usage is TRBV9 and J usage is TRBJ2-3; D is unresolved. CDR3 protein: CASSVSSYGTDTQYF. DNA for the CDR3: TGTGCCAGCAGCGTATCCAGTTACGGCACAGATACGCAGTATTTT. The whole variable domain, remainder taken from reference TRBV9 and TRBJ2-3, is DSGVTQTPKHLITATGQRVTLRCSPRSGDLSVYWYQQSLDQGLQFLIQYYNGEERAKGNILERFSAQQFPDLHSELNLSSLELGDSALYFCASSVSSYGTDTQYFGPGTRLTVL.